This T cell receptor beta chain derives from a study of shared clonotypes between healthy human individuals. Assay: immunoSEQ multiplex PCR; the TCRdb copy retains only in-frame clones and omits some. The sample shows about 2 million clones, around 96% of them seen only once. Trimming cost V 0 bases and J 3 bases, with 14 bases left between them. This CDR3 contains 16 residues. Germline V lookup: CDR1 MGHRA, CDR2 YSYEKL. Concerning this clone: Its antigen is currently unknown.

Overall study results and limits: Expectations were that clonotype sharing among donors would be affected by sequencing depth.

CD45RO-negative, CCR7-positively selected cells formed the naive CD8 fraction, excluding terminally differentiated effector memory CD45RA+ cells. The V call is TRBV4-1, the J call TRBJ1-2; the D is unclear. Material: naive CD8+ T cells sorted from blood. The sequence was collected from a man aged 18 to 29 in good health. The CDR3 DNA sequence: TGCGCCAGCAGCCAAGATACGCGGGGTGAGGACTATGGCTACACCTTC. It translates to CASSQDTRGEDYGYTF.